The 2 T cell receptor beta chains in this list originate from one sample, sequenced in a study of cytomegalovirus exposure and HLA in healthy donors listed by TCRdb under 2017. The library was obtained by the immunoSEQ multiplex PCR assay. For the multiplex PCR, a mixture combining 60 forward primers for TCR Vbeta segments and 13 reverse primers for TCR Jbeta segments was used. TCRdb mirrors the immuneACCESS table, restricted to in-frame sequences. Some clones are absent from its copies; in checked studies, under half trace to an unresolved V gene, and the reason for the others is unknown. The sample includes 200,000 to 250,000 clones, with more than 60% observed a single time. The ten top clones hold around 1.7% of the sample. The sequenced material came from PBMCs. The receptors were gathered from a man between 50 and 59 years old in good health and CMV-seronegative.

The chain combines TRBV14 with TRBJ1-6; D is uncertain. CDR1 is SGHDN and CDR2 is FVKESK in the germline V gene. V was shortened by 0 bases and J by 5 bases, with 20 bases between the two germline ends. CDR3 length equals 19 residues. This CDR3 reads CASSQDQEEYPGDNSPLHF. In DNA form, the CDR3 reads TGTGCCAGCAGCCAAGATCAGGAGGAGTACCCTGGGGATAATTCACCCCTCCACTTT. Full variable domain (remainder filled in from reference TRBV14 and TRBJ1-6): EAGVTQFPSHSVIEKGQTVTLRCDPISGHDNLYWYRRVMGKEIKFLLHFVKESKQDESGMPNNRFLAERTGGTYSTLKVQPAELEDSGVYFCASSQDQEEYPGDNSPLHFGNGTRLTVT.

This chain connects TRBV27 to TRBJ2-7; 9 bases are a match to TRBD2. Germline loops: CDR1 MNHEY, CDR2 SMNVEV (reference sequence). CDR3 length: 14 residues. With 2 bases clipped from V and 4 bases from J, the junction kept 3 bases outside the gene matches. In DNA, the CDR3 is TGTGCCAGCAGTTTAGCGGGAGGGAGGTACGAGCAGTACTTC. Translating gives CASSLAGGRYEQYF.